The sequence of this T cell receptor (beta chain) was determined in a study of HIV-infected patients and healthy controls. TCRdb re-analysed the 5' RACE reads in MiXCR, keeping a single row per CDR3 protein. The top ten hold 1.4% of the sample, which has around 62,000 distinct CDR3 sequences, about 19% seen once. This clonotype was seen ten or more times. Source material: CD4+ T cells from blood. This clonotype was sampled from a human donor in good health.

The CDR3 here is CATKPTGSQNEKLFF. The CDR3 DNA follows: TGTGCCACCAAACCTACAGGGTCCCAAAATGAAAAACTGTTTTTT. V is TRBV6-5 and J is TRBJ1-4; a possible D gene is TRBD1 (6 bases). Germline values: CDR1 MNHEY, CDR2 SVGAGI. The CDR3 totals 15 residues. V was trimmed by 10 bases and J by 5 bases, leaving 20 bases between them.